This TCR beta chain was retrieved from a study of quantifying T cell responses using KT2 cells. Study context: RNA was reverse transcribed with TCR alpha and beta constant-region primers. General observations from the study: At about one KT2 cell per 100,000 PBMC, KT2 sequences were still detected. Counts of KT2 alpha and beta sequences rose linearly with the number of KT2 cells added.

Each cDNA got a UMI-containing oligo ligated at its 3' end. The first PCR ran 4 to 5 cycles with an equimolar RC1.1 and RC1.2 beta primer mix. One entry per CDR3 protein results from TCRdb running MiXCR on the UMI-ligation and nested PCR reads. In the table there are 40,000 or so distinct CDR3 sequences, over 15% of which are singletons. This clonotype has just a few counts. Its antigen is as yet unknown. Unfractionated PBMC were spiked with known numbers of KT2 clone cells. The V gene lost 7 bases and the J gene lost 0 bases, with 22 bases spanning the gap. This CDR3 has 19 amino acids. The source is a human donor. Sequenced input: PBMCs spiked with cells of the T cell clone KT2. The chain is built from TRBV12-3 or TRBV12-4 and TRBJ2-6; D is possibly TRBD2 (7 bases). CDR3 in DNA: TGTGCCAGCACCCTGCCCGGGGGGCCCAAGGTCTCTGGGGCCAACGTCCTGACTTTC. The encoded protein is CASTLPGGPKVSGANVLTF.